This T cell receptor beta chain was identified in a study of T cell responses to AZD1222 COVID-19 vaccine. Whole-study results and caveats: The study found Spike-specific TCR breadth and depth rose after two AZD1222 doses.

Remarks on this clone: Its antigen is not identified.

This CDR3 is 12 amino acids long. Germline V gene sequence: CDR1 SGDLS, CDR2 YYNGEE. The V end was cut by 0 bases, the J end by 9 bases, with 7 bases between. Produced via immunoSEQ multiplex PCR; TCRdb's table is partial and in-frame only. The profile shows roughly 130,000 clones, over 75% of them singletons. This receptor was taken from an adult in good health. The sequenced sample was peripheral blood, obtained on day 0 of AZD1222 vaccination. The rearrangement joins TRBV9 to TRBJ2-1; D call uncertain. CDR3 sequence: CASSVEQREQFF. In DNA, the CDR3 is TGTGCCAGCAGCGTAGAACAGCGTGAGCAGTTCTTC.